The 4 T cell receptor beta chains below all came from one sample that was sequenced in a study of blood T cell repertoires in COVID-19. Repertoires were generated with immunoSEQ multiplex PCR, while TCRdb's copy carries only in-frame clones and drops some. The repertoire holds some 330,000 clones, approximately 88% seen once, with 4% in the top ten. The material sequenced was peripheral blood. These receptors were collected from a woman aged 50 to 60 with active or convalescent COVID-19.

The chain is built from TRBV28 and TRBJ1-1, with TRBD1 matching 7 bases. Per germline, CDR1 MDHEN and CDR2 SYDVKM. With V trimmed by 5 bases and J by 7 bases, 7 bases remained unmatched. There are 13 residues in the CDR3. The CDR3 DNA reads as TGTGCCAGCAGTGCCGGCCACAGGGGTGAAGCTTTCTTT. Translated: CASSAGHRGEAFF.

The chain uses TRBV7-3 and TRBJ1-1, with D tentatively TRBD1 (6 bases). CDR3 size: 15 residues. The germline CDR1 and CDR2 sequences are SGHTA and FQGTGA. Trimming pared 5 bases from V and 1 base from J, leaving 14 bases between. The CDR3 region is CASSPTGNRNTEAFF. CDR3 nucleotide sequence: TGTGCCAGCAGCCCCACAGGGAACAGGAACACTGAAGCTTTCTTT.

This chain links TRBV11-2 with TRBJ2-7; maybe TRBD1 (6 bases). Trimming pared 5 bases from V and 6 bases from J, leaving 20 bases between. Germline-derived CDR1 and CDR2 are SGHAT and FQNNGV. The CDR3 is made up of 15 amino acids. The CDR3 DNA is TGTGCCAGCAGCCAAACGGCCACACCCAGGGGCGAGCAGTACTTC. This gives the protein CASSQTATPRGEQYF.

The chain uses TRBV6-5 and TRBJ2-7, with D perhaps TRBD1 (6 bases). Germline V gene lookup returns CDR1 MNHEY and CDR2 SVGAGI. The germline V and J ends were trimmed by 5 bases and 7 bases, with 12 bases remaining between them. The CDR3 has 12 amino acids. The CDR3 here is CASSTQGREQYF. The DNA of the CDR3 is TGTGCCAGCAGTACACAGGGACGGGAGCAGTACTTC.